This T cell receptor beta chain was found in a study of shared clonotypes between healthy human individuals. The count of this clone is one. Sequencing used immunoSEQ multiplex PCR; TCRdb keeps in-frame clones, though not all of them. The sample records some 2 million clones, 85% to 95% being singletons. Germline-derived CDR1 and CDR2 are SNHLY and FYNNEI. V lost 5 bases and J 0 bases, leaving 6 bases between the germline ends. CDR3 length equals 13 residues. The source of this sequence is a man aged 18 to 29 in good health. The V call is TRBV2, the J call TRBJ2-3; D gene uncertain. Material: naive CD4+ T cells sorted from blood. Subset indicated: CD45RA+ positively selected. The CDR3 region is CASSYGSTDTQYF. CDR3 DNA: TGTGCCAGCAGTTACGGGAGCACAGATACGCAGTATTTT.